Shown below are 17 T cell receptor beta chains from a single sample sequenced in a study of glioma-infiltrating T cells. TCR alpha and beta CDR3 regions were amplified from RNA using iRepertoire nested multiplex PCR. TCRdb passed the multiplex PCR reads through MiXCR, listing each CDR3 protein once. Among approximately 190,000 distinct CDR3 sequences listed, over 25% were seen once. Material: glioma tissue, nonneoplastic brain tissue, or PBMCs (not recorded which). Receptor source: a human donor with low-grade glioma or glioblastoma, undergoing nonglioma brain surgery, or in good health (not recorded which).

This sequence joins TRBV20-1 and TRBJ2-1, with 8 bases lining up with TRBD2. J lost 7 bases, V lost 7 bases, and 9 bases had no gene match. From germline, CDR1 is DFQATT and CDR2 SNEGSKA (reference sequence). The CDR3 sequence is 13 residues long. The CDR3: CSGLSGIVNEQFF. CDR3 in DNA: TGCAGTGGGCTTAGCGGGATTGTGAATGAGCAGTTCTTC.

This clonotype was counted ten times or more. The chain is built from TRBV6-2 or TRBV6-3 and TRBJ2-7, with D unclear. The CDR3 loop spans 15 amino acids. Deletions cut 2 bases from V and 3 bases from J, with 14 bases between. Germline CDR1 reads MNHEY; CDR2 reads SVGEGT. The CDR3, as DNA: TGTGCCAGCAGTTACGGAGCAATCAGTGGCTACGAGCAGTACTTC. The encoded protein is CASSYGAISGYEQYF.

This rearrangement joins TRBV7-9 to TRBJ2-2; no clear D gene. Germline loops: CDR1 SEHNR, CDR2 FQNEAQ (reference sequence). CDR3 length: 13 residues. Deletions cut 2 bases from V and 5 bases from J, with 6 bases between. The CDR3 region has the DNA TGTGCCAGCAGCTTACGGGTAACCGGGGAGCTGTTTTTT. Translation gives CASSLRVTGELFF.

The rearrangement links TRBV20-1 to TRBJ1-1; no definite D call. Germline assignment: CDR1 DFQATT and CDR2 SNEGSKA (reference sequence). V lost 3 bases and J 7 bases, leaving 21 bases between the germline ends. The CDR3 is 15 amino acids. CDR3 nucleotides: TGCAGTGCTAGTTTCGGGGTTAGGGAGATATATGAAGCTTTCTTT. Protein: CSASFGVREIYEAFF.

The sample holds many counts of this clonotype. The genes are TRBV7-2 and TRBJ1-1; D is unresolved. Germline values: CDR1 SGHTA, CDR2 FQGNSA. The CDR3 has 13 amino acids. Trimming removed 1 base at V and 1 base at J, with 4 bases between. The CDR3 DNA reads TGTGCCAGCAGCTTAGATCCGAACACTGAAGCTTTCTTT. Amino acids: CASSLDPNTEAFF. Filled out from reference TRBV7-2 and TRBJ1-1, the complete variable domain reads GAGVSQSPSNKVTEKGKDVELRCDPISGHTALYWYRQSLGQGLEFLIYFQGNSAPDKSGLPSDRFSAERTGGSVSTLTIQRTQQEDSAVYLCASSLDPNTEAFFGQGTRLTVV.

This clonotype appeared many times. CDR3 bases: TGTGCCAGCAGCTTCAGGGAAAACTATGGCTACACCTTC. Protein: CASSFRENYGYTF. V usage is TRBV7-2 and J usage is TRBJ1-2; D possibly corresponds to TRBD1 (5 bases). Germline V gene lookup returns CDR1 SGHTA and CDR2 FQGNSA. V lost 3 bases to trimming and J lost 2 bases, with 7 bases between them. This CDR3 contains 13 residues.

Worth noting for this clonotype: The limits of the CDR3 on the DNA are not certain, so only TCRdb's listed CDR3 is given. The chain combines TRBV7-2 with TRBJ1-2; the listed D gene, TRBD1, was not tested against the DNA. The length of the CDR3 is 21 amino acids, counting both ends. Germline V lookup: CDR1 SGHTA, CDR2 FQGNSA. This chain's CDR3 is CASSFYICSASGGQGDYGYTF.

This clonotype was detected ten times or more. V gene TRBV18 combines with J gene TRBJ1-4; no clear D gene. The germline V and J ends were trimmed by 2 bases and 5 bases, with 12 bases remaining between them. The germline CDR1 and CDR2 sequences are KGHSH and LQKENI. CDR3 length equals 15 residues. CDR3 region: CASSPVMYLNEKLFF. The CDR3 DNA sequence: TGTGCCAGCTCACCAGTGATGTACCTGAATGAAAAACTGTTTTTT.

As regards this clonotype: A much larger clone sits a single nucleotide away, making a read error possible. The rearrangement links TRBV7-9 to TRBJ2-7; D perhaps matches TRBD2 (6 bases). From germline, CDR1 is SEHNR and CDR2 FQNEAQ (reference sequence). The CDR3 length is 13 residues. The CDR3 coding sequence is TGTGACAGCAGCCGTAGCGGCTCCTACGAGCAGTACTTC. Protein product: CDSSRSGSYEQYF.

The table lists this clonotype with many counts. This chain links TRBV5-5 with TRBJ1-5; no firm D call. Trimming took off 4 bases at V and 2 bases at J, with 13 bases between the two ends. CDR1 and CDR2 from the germline V gene are SGHKS and YYEKEE (reference sequence). This CDR3 comprises 15 residues. This chain's CDR3 is CASSPSPGRNQPQHF. CDR3 bases: TGTGCCAGCAGCCCGTCCCCAGGTCGCAATCAGCCCCAGCATTTT.

A word on this clonotype: A much larger clone lies a single base off, so this may be a read error. V is TRBV27 and J is TRBJ2-3, with 8 bases matching TRBD1. CDR1 is MNHEY and CDR2 is SMNVEV in the germline V gene (reference sequence). V trimming: 2 bases; J trimming: 13 bases; junction bases outside the gene matches: 5. CDR3 size: 12 residues. This chain's CDR3 is CASSLTGQGKYF. In DNA, the CDR3 is TGTGCCAGCAGTTTAACTGGACAGGGTAAGTATTTT.

V and J are TRBV4-3 and TRBJ2-7; D is perhaps TRBD2 (5 bases). The V gene lost 0 bases and the J gene lost 7 bases, with 10 bases spanning the gap. From germline, CDR1 is LGHNA and CDR2 YSLEER. The CDR3 runs 13 residues. Here the CDR3 DNA reads TGCGCCAGCAGCCAAGATCGGGGTAAGGAGCAGTACTTC. It codes for CASSQDRGKEQYF.

This clonotype has a handful of counts. A read error is possible here, since a much larger clone lies one base away. V is TRBV4-1 and J is TRBJ2-3; unclear D gene. Germline CDR1 and CDR2: MGHRA and YSYEKL. Trimming took off 4 bases at V and 4 bases at J, with 15 bases between the two ends. CDR3 size: 15 residues. CDR3 in amino acids: CASSRGPLAPDTQYF. In DNA, the CDR3 is TGCGCCAGCAGCCGAGGCCCGCTCGCGCCAGATACGCAGTATTTT.

This clonotype has at least ten counts. The chain employs TRBV24-1 and TRBJ2-2, with unresolved D. CDR3 length: 17 residues. The germline V and J ends were trimmed by 0 bases and 2 bases, with 12 bases remaining between them. Per the germline V gene, CDR1 is KGHDR and CDR2 is SFDVKD. The CDR3 sequence is CATSDLLSGFNTGELFF. CDR3 sequence (DNA): TGTGCCACCAGTGATTTGCTATCCGGGTTCAACACCGGGGAGCTGTTTTTT.

This clonotype showed up many times. The rearrangement joins TRBV12-3 or TRBV12-4 to TRBJ2-1; TRBD2 agrees at 7 bases. Trimming cost V 5 bases and J 7 bases; bases outside gene matches: 8. The CDR3 runs to 14 residues. The CDR3: CASSGLVGYNEQFF. The CDR3 DNA follows: TGTGCCAGCAGTGGACTAGTGGGTTATAATGAGCAGTTCTTC.

Note on this clonotype: At one end, the junction sequence differs from germline, possibly due to a read error. V usage is TRBV27 and J usage is TRBJ2-1, with D possibly being TRBD1 (5 bases). Germline V gene data show CDR1 as MNHEY and CDR2 as SMNVEV (reference sequence). The CDR3 consists of 13 residues. This CDR3 is CASSFGRVNEQLF. CDR3 coding DNA: TGTGCCAGCAGTTTTGGCAGGGTAAATGAGCAGCTCTTT.

The table lists this clonotype with a few counts. This chain joins TRBV12-3 or TRBV12-4 and TRBJ2-5; 10 bases match TRBD1. J gave up 1 base and V 4 bases, and 6 bases lay outside the gene matches. This CDR3 comprises 16 residues. CDR3: CASSSRDRGIQETQYF. The CDR3 DNA is TGTGCCAGCAGTTCCAGGGACAGGGGAATCCAAGAGACCCAGTACTTC.